Included here is one T cell receptor beta chain sequence, with context. The target antigen is unknown. This record comes from a study of OX40 agonist ivuxolimab in advanced cancers. Study background: Among those treated, three patients had partial responses, one with hepatocellular carcinoma and two with cutaneous melanoma.

The method was immunoSEQ multiplex PCR; TCRdb's version includes in-frame clones alone and lacks a portion of them. The repertoire includes about 39,000 clones, roughly 92% of them detected once, and around 20% sits in the top ten. The CDR3 runs to 13 residues. CDR1 and CDR2 from the germline V gene are LNHDA and SQIVND (reference sequence). Deletions cut 6 bases from V and 11 bases from J, with 17 bases between. Study conclusions and caveats: CD4+ T cells averaged fewer expanded clones than CD8+ T cells.

Material: CD4+ or CD8+ T cells sorted from blood, obtained in a trial of the OX40 agonist ivuxolimab. V usage is TRBV19 and J usage is TRBJ1-5, with a tentative D call TRBD1 (6 bases). The TCR sequence derives from an adult with an advanced solid tumor such as melanoma, head and neck, liver or kidney cancer. The CDR3 spells CASSITSEGAQHF. The CDR3 DNA follows: TGTGCCAGTAGCATTACCAGCGAGGGGGCCCAGCATTTT.